This TCR beta chain is drawn from a study of blood T cell repertoires in COVID-19. Original analysis: From reference gene primer amplification, estimates of nucleated cell counts were derived. Clones were read by immunoSEQ multiplex PCR, and TCRdb kept only the in-frame ones, dropping some. V and J calls and clone size are those listed in that table; D and trimming were worked out from the DNA. This table holds around 140,000 clones, approximately 88% found once. V shed 4 bases and J shed 6 bases, with 20 bases lying between them. CDR3 length equals 16 residues. Germline assignment: CDR1 MNHEY and CDR2 SVGEGT.

The sample was peripheral blood. The receptor was isolated from a woman aged 45-65 years with acute or convalescent COVID-19. The rearrangement links TRBV6-2 or TRBV6-3 to TRBJ2-3; possible D gene TRBD2, 6 bases. CDR3 bases: TGTGCCAGCAGTTCGATAGGGGCCAGAGGGAGGGATACGCAGTATTTT. This translates into CASSSIGARGRDTQYF.